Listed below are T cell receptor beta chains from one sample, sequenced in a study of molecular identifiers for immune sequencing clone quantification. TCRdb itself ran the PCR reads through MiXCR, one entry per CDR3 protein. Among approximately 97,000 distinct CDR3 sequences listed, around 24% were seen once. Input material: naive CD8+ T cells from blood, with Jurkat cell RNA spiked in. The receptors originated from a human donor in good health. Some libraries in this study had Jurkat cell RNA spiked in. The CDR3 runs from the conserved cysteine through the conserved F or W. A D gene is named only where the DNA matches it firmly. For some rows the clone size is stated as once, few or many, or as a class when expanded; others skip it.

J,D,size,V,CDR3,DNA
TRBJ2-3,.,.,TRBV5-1,CASSLNGQPSTDAQYF,TGCGCCAGCAGCTTAAACGGACAGCCTAGCACAGATGCGCAGTATTTT
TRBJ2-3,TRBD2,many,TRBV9,CASSETTSGTVADTQYF,TGTGCCAGCAGCGAGACGACTAGCGGGACGGTGGCAGATACGCAGTATTTT
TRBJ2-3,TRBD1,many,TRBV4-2,CASSQEGQGVLVPDTQYF,TGTGCCAGCAGCCAAGAGGGACAGGGCGTGCTGGTACCAGATACGCAGTATTTT
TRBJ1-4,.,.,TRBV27,CASSSLRPRGGEKLLF,TGTGCCAGCAGTTCCCTCCGCCCGAGGGGGGGGGAAAAACTGCTTTTT
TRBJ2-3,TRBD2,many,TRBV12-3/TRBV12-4,CASSPKFGGLATDTQYF,TGTGCCAGCAGTCCTAAATTCGGGGGACTAGCAACAGATACGCAGTATTTT
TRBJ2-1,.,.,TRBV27,CASSFTDQNNEQFF,TGTGCCAGCAGTTTCACGGACCAGAACAATGAGCAGTTCTTC
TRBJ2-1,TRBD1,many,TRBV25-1,CASSDGGQGAHEQFF,TGTGCCAGCAGTGATGGGGGACAGGGGGCCCACGAGCAGTTCTTC
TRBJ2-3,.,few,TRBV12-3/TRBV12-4,CASTRDRLGTDTQYF,TGTGCCAGCACCAGAGACAGACTCGGCACAGATACGCAGTATTTT
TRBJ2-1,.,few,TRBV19,CASSMEGYNEQFF,TGTGCCAGTAGTATGGAAGGCTACAATGAGCAGTTCTTC
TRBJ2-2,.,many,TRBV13,CASSSGTNTGELFF,TGTGCCAGCAGCTCCGGGACCAACACCGGGGAGCTGTTTTTT
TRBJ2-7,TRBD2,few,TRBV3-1,CASSQDRLAGDEQYF,TGTGCCAGCAGCCAAGATCGGCTAGCGGGCGACGAGCAGTACTTC
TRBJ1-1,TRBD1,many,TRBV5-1,CASSLRQGMGATEAFF,TGCGCCAGCAGCCTCCGACAGGGTATGGGTGCCACTGAAGCTTTCTTT
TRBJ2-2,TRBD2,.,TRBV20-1,CSAPSASSGSYTGELFF,TGCAGTGCCCCTTCTGCGAGTAGCGGGAGTTACACCGGGGAGCTGTTTTTT
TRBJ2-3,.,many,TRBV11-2,CASSLPSIMGILSPHLSTDTQYF,TGTGCCAGCAGCTTACCATCGATTATGGGCATTCTCTCACCCCACCTAAGCACAGATACGCAGTATTTT
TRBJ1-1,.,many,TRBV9,CASSVAGDLNEAFF,TGTGCCAGCAGCGTAGCTGGGGACCTTAATGAAGCTTTCTTT
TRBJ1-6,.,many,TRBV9,CASMGIAGSPLHF,TGTGCCAGCATGGGGATAGCTGGTTCACCCCTCCACTTT
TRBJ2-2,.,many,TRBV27,CASRQGTNTGELFF,TGTGCCAGCAGGCAGGGTACGAACACCGGGGAGCTGTTTTTT
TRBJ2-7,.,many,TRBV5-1,CASSLDPGLYEQYF,TGCGCCAGCAGCTTGGACCCTGGTTTGTACGAGCAGTACTTC
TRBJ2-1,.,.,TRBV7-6,CASSSGTYGNKQFF,TGTGCCAGCAGCTCCGGAACTTATGGGAATAAACAGTTCTTC
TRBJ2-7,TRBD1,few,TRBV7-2,CASSDRGIYEQYF,TGTGCCAGCAGCGACAGGGGGATATACGAGCAGTACTTC
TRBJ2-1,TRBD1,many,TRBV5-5,CASSEWTGAAGEQFF,TGTGCCAGCAGCGAATGGACAGGGGCCGCCGGTGAGCAGTTCTTC
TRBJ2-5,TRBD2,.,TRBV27,CASSPLLAGGYQETQYF,TGTGCCAGCAGTCCCTTACTAGCGGGGGGATACCAAGAGACCCAGTACTTC
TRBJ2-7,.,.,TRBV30,CAWEGPSSSYEQYF,TGTGCCTGGGAAGGTCCTTCGAGCTCCTACGAGCAGTACTTC
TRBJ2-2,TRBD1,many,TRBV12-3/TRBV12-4,CASSRGQGAPGELFF,TGTGCCAGCAGTCGCGGACAGGGGGCCCCCGGGGAGCTGTTTTTT
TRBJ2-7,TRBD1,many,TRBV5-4,CASSPSRTGAYEQYF,TGTGCCAGCAGCCCCTCCCGGACAGGGGCCTACGAGCAGTACTTC
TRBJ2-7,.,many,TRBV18,CASSPPAGTYEQYF,TGTGCCAGCTCACCACCGGCAGGGACCTACGAGCAGTACTTC
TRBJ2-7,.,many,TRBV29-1,CSGRDTSYEQYF,TGCAGCGGCCGGGACACCTCCTACGAGCAGTACTTC